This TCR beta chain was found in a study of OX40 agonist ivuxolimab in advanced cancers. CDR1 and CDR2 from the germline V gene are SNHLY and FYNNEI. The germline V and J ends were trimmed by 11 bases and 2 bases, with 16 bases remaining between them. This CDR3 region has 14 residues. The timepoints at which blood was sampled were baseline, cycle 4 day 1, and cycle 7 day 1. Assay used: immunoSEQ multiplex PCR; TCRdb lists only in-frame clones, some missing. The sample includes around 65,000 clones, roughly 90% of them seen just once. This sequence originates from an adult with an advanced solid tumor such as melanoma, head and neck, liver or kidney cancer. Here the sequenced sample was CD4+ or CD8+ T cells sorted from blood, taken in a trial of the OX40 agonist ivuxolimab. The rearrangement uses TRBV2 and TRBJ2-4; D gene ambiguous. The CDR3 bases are TGTGCCTCCGACCCGGGCGGCTCCAAAAACATTCAGTACTTC. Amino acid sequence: CASDPGGSKNIQYF.